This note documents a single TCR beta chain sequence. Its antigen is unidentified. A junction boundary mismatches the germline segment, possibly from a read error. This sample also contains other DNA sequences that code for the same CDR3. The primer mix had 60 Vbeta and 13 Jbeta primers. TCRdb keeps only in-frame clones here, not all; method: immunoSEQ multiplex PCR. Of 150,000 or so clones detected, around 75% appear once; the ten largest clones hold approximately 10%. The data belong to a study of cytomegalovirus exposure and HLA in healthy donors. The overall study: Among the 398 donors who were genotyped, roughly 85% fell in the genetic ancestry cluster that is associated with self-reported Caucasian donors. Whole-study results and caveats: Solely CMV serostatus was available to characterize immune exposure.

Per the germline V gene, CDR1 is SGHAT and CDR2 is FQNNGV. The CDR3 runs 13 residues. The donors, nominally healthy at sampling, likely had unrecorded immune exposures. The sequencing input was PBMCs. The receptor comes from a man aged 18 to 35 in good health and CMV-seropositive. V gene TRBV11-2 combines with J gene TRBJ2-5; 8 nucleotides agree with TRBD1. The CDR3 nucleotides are TGCGCCAGCAGCTTCAGGGGGCTTGGGACCCAGTACTTC. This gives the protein CASSFRGLGTQYF.